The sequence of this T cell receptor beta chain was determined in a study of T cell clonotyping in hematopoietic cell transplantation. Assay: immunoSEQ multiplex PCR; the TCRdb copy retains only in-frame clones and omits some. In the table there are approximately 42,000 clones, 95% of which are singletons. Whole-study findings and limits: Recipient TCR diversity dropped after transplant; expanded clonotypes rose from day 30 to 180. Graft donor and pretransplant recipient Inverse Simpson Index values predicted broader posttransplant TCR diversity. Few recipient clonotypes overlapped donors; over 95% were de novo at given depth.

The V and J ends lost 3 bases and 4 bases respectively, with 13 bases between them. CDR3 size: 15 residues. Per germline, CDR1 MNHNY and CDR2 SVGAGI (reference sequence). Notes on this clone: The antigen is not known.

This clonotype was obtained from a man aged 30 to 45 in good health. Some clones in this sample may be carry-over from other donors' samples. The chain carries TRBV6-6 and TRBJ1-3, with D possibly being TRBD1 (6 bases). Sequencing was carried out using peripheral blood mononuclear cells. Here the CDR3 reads CASSYKQGEGNTIYF. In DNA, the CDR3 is TGTGCCAGCAGTTATAAACAGGGCGAGGGAAACACCATATATTTT.